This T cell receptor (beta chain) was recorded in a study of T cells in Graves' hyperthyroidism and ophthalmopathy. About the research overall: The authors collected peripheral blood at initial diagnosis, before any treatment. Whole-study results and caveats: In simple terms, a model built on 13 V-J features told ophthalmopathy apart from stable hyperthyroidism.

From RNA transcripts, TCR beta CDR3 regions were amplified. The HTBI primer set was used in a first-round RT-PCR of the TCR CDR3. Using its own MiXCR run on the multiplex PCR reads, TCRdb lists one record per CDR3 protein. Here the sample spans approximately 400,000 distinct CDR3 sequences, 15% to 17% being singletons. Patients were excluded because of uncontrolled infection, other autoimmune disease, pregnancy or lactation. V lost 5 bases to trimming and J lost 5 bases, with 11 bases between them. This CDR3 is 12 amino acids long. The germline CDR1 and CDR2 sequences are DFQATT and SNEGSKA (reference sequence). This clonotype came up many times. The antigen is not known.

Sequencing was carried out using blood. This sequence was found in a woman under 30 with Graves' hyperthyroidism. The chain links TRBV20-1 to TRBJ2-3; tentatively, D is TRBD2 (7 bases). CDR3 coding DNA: TGCAGTGCTGGAGGGGGGGGAGATACGCAGTATTTT. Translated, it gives CSAGGGGDTQYF.